This T cell receptor (beta chain) comes out of a study of Graves' ophthalmopathy and Graves' hyperthyroidism. This clonotype was counted many times. Its antigen is undetermined. Amplification targeted the TCR beta CDR3 regions, with RNA transcripts as the source material. The first round was an RT-PCR with HTBI primers, and the second round was a multiplex PCR. TCRdb reanalysed the multiplex PCR reads using MiXCR and keeps one entry per CDR3 protein. The sample includes 450,000 or so distinct CDR3 sequences, approximately 15% of them seen just once. Whole-study results and caveats: Using 13 signatures, a model distinguished ophthalmopathy from stable hyperthyroidism, reaching around 87% sensitivity and 81.08% specificity.

Other autoimmune diseases, uncontrolled infections, pregnancy and lactation each led to patient exclusion. The PBMC fraction was derived from 10 ml of fresh peripheral blood. Sequencing was done on a sample of blood. The source of this sequence is a woman in her thirties with Graves' ophthalmopathy.

The CDR3 DNA reads TGTGCCAGCAGTTCCCCTTCCCCTGAAGCTTTCTTT. This codes for CASSSPSPEAFF. The chain uses TRBV28 and TRBJ1-1, with unresolved D. The CDR3 is 12 amino acids. The germline V gene has CDR1 MDHEN and CDR2 SYDVKM. The ends were cut back, 4 bases at V and 6 bases at J, with 9 bases in the middle.